A single T cell receptor (beta chain) is shown here with its context. There are a few counts of this clonotype. Its target antigen remains unknown. The record has no base qualities; no much larger clone is one base away. CDR1 and CDR2 were assigned from the germline V gene as SGHDT and YYEEEE. The CDR3 holds 14 amino acids from the cysteine to the phenylalanine. The entry retains the CDR3 DNA only, 42 bases that are in frame from base 1. V sheds 0 bases and J sheds 5 bases, leaving 12 bases between their ends. The data were obtained in a study of blood T cells in healthy people across ages (dated by TCRdb to the mid-2010s). Notes on the research overall: Template switching captured roughly one uniquely barcoded TCR beta cDNA molecule per two T cells in model experiments. Using deep sequencing normalized with unique cDNA molecular identifiers, the study measured how TCR beta repertoire diversity changes with age. Four age groups were formed from the donors: young (average 16 years), middle-aged (around 40), aged (under 70) and long-lived (more than 75). Using the same blood draw, the study looked at two additional independent replicas of 1 million unique cDNA reads for two donors, one aged 18 to 30 and the other aged 80 or older. The paper's findings and limits, for the study overall: Compared with the aged group, the long-lived group had more naive CD4+ T cells, fewer expanded clones and increased TCR diversity, a pattern suggesting age selection. There was a strong correlation between observed TCR beta diversity and the percentage of naive T cells measured by flow cytometry. Conclusive comparison of naive and antigen-experienced compartments was prevented by the profiling of bulk unsorted PBMCs. Donor CMV infection status was unknown, potentially confounding age-related changes in expanded clonotypes. Estimates of total diversity based on one million sequenced T cells were considered lower bounds and underestimates. As age increased, observed TCR beta diversity per million T cells dropped in a roughly linear way, and a significant reduction was already evident by age about 40.

The library was generated by 5' RACE. Instrument used: Illumina HiSeq 2500. The second PCR ran for about 6 to 11 cycles and used a J-beta primer mix along with a sample-barcoded 5' primer. Each TCR beta cDNA molecule received a unique molecular identifier from a template-switch 5' adaptor carrying 12 random nucleotides. At least 2.5 million CDR3-containing paired-end reads were obtained from each sample. First-strand cDNA synthesis was performed from all RNA using the Mint cDNA synthesis kit, with priming by a TRBC-specific oligonucleotide. Following uracil-DNA glycosylase treatment, all cDNA underwent a first 18-cycle PCR with the universal primers M1SS and BC2_uni_R. As for the original processing: For normalization, 1 million high-quality reads were randomly selected from each sample, with every read carrying a distinct molecular identifier. Instead of being binned into consensus sequences, reads with shared molecular identifiers were discarded. CDR3 identification, clonotype clustering and error correction used MiTCR with a Q25 quality threshold and the strictest error-elimination algorithm. A nonparametric unseen species model with Euler transformation was used to estimate lower-bound total TCR beta diversity. TCRdb ran its own pipeline on the public reads, namely fastp trimming at Q25 and MiXCR clone calling, and kept in-frame beta chains. Each entry merges the rows of one CDR3 protein and shows their most common DNA and genes. TCRdb's processing, not the authors' own work, is the source of the V and J calls. The sample table contains around 520,000 distinct CDR3 sequences; only one count was recorded for 25% to 35% of them. The ten largest clones take up approximately 3.5% of the sample.

The donors were roughly 40 Caucasian individuals from Russia, aged about 6 to 100 years, who were systemically healthy. Ten milliliters of peripheral blood were drawn from each donor into EDTA-treated Vacutainer tubes. Ficoll-Paque density-gradient centrifugation was used to isolate PBMCs, with at least 6.5 million per sample. Total RNA, at least 6 micrograms per sample, was extracted from PBMCs with Trizol reagent. Naive CD45RAhigh/CD27high T cell percentages were measured by flow cytometry on a PBMC aliquot from every donor. These data also formed part of another study, on T cells of mothers and their children. The second study, in turn, reports: Donors were nine systemically healthy Caucasian individuals: three mothers and their six children. cDNA synthesis used all of the extracted RNA, with 1.5 ug of RNA in each 15 ul reaction. Sample barcodes and 2-4 random nucleotides were added via the M1S primer in the second PCR. Over 8.5 million TCR beta CDR3 reads were obtained for each mother, and around 3 million reads were obtained for each child. TCR recombination output is similarly shaped by thymic selection in related and unrelated pairs, with a minor effect exerted by inherited differences. Normalized repertoire overlap in related mother-child pairs was always slightly higher than in unrelated mother-child pairs, but the difference was never significant. Persistent microchimeric T cell clones were not detected, at a sensitivity of approximately 93 clones per million clonotypes. The study used deep NGS to compare TCR beta repertoires of mothers and children, seeking features distinguishing related mother-child pairs from unrelated individuals. Mothers averaged about 40 +/- 4 years of age and children averaged around 10 +/- 4 years. Libraries were sequenced on Illumina HiSeq 2000 with 100+100 nt paired-end reads after adapter ligation with NEBNext reagents. To avoid cross-contamination, the mother libraries and the child libraries were prepared a month apart and sequenced in separate runs. For each donor, between roughly 450,000 and 2,100,000 distinct TCR beta clonotypes were identified. Naive TCR beta clonotypes were estimated from low-frequency clonotypes matched to each donor's FACS-determined naive share, without sorting.

The chain couples TRBV5-6 to TRBJ2-7; the D region possibly corresponds to TRBD1 (5 bases align). Material: blood. This TCR was recovered from a boy aged 2 to 9 in good health. For the CDR3, the sequence is CASSLVSGNNEQYF. The DNA reads TGTGCCAGCAGCTTGGTGTCAGGGAACAACGAGCAGTACTTC.